This T cell receptor beta chain was identified during a study of T cells in localized non-small cell lung cancer. As concerns this clone: Its antigen remains unknown.

Assay used: immunoSEQ multiplex PCR; TCRdb lists only in-frame clones, some missing. The sample carries 59,000 or so clones, approximately 90% recorded once. Between the trimmed V and J ends, which lost 3 bases and 7 bases, there was a span of 11 bases. Germline values: CDR1 SGHNT, CDR2 YYREEE (reference sequence). This CDR3 has 13 residues. Findings of the study overall: Exceeding tumor, uninvolved adjacent lung had the highest T cell clonality. Among the top 100 tumor clones, a median approximately 62 appeared in adjacent lung. Elevated blood T cell density was associated with longer overall survival.

The receptor was isolated from a man aged 40 to 70 with stage I lung adenocarcinoma. The chain uses TRBV5-4 and TRBJ1-3; D not resolved. The sequences come from peripheral blood, collected before any cancer treatment. The chain's CDR3 is CASSSDSWNTIYF. CDR3 nucleotides: TGTGCCAGCAGCTCCGACTCTTGGAACACCATATATTTT.